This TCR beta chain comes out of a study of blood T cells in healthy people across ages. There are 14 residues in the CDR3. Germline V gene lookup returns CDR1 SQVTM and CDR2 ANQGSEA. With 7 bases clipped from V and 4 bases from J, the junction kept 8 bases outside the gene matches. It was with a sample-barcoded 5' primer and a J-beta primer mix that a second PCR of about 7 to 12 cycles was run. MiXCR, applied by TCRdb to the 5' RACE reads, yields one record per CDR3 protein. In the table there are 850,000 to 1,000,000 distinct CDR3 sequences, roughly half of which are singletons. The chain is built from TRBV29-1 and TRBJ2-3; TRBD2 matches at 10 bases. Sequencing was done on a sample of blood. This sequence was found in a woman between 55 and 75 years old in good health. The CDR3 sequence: CSASSGSRADTQYF. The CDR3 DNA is TGCAGCGCTTCTAGCGGGAGTCGGGCAGATACGCAGTATTTT.